This T cell receptor (beta chain) was sequenced for a study of T cell repertoires in cytomegalovirus infection. Points from the study as a whole: Within the response measured ex vivo, HLA-C-restricted CMV-specific TCR beta clonotypes were dominant.

One entry per CDR3 protein, called by TCRdb with MiXCR from the reads. The sample holds about 770,000 distinct CDR3 sequences, 25% to 35% seen once. This clonotype was found a few times. Its antigen is currently unknown. The CDR3 loop spans 16 amino acids. Trimming took off 5 bases at V and 6 bases at J, with 17 bases between the two ends. Germline assignment: CDR1 SEHNR and CDR2 FQNEAQ (reference sequence). The gene calls are TRBV7-9 and TRBJ1-6, with D possibly being TRBD1 (6 bases). The receptor was derived from a human donor in good health (CMV status not recorded). Some clones in this sample may be carry-over from other donors' samples. This specimen was cultured CD8+ T cells from PBMCs, taken from culture after CMV antigen stimulation. The CDR3 coding sequence is TGTGCCAGCAGCGCGGGGGCCTACGGCCTTAATTCACCCCTCCACTTT. It yields the protein CASSAGAYGLNSPLHF.